This T cell receptor (beta chain) comes out of a study of response to subunit inactivated influenza vaccine. One entry per CDR3 protein, called by TCRdb with MiXCR from the RT-PCR reads. Here the sample spans 490,000 or so distinct CDR3 sequences, under 9% being singletons. Trimming removed 1 base from V and 0 bases from J, with 8 bases in between. The CDR3 is 15 amino acids. Germline V lookup: CDR1 KGHSH, CDR2 LQKENI. Notes on the study in general: Each seasonal flu vaccination may recruit only limited new T cells, authors suggested.

This clonotype was counted a few times. Its antigen remains unidentified. This sequence originates from a man aged 50-75 years who received an inactivated influenza vaccine. J is TRBJ2-3 and V is TRBV18, with D unclear. This material consisted of PBMCs from blood, taken 23 to 25 months after vaccination. This CDR3 is CASSPRAASTDTQYF. The CDR3 nucleotides read TGTGCCAGCTCACCACGCGCTGCTAGCACAGATACGCAGTATTTT.